This TCR beta chain was sequenced for a study of patients and donors after allogeneic stem cell transplantation. One entry per CDR3 protein, called by TCRdb with MiXCR from the RT-PCR reads. This table has approximately 250,000 distinct CDR3 sequences, 14% appearing once. This clonotype occurred many times. Trimming removed 1 base at V and 5 bases at J, with 9 bases between. This CDR3 region has 13 residues. The V gene's germline CDR1 is DFQATT and CDR2 SNEGSKA (reference sequence). Sequencing was done on a sample of blood, either unsorted or a sorted T cell fraction (not recorded which). V gene TRBV20-1 combines with J gene TRBJ1-5, with D perhaps TRBD1 (5 bases). The clonotype was recovered from a human donor who was either an allogeneic HSCT recipient or a stem cell or donor lymphocyte infusion donor (not recorded which). It is not recorded whose cells these are; they may come from a transplant donor. CDR3 in amino acids: CSARGGKDQPQHF. CDR3 coding DNA: TGCAGTGCTAGAGGGGGGAAAGATCAGCCCCAGCATTTT.